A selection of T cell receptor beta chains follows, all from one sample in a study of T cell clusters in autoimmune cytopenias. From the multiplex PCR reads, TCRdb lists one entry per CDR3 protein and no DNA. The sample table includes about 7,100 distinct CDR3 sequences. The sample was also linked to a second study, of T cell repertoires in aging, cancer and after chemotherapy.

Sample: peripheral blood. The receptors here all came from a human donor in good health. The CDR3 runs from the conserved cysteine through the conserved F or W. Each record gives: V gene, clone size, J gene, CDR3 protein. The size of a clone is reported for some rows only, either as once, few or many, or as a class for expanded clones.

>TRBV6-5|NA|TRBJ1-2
CASSAYRGNYGYTF
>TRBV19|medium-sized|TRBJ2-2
CASSIGQVRTGELFF
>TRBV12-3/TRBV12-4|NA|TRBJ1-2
CASSFAGQGRFGYTF
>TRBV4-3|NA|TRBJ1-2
CASSQDRGVANYGYTF
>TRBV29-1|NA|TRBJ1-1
CSVLGQMNTEAFF
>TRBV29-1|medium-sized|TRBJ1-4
CSVAGTTATNEKLFF
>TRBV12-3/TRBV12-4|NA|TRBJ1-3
CASSFREAGNTIYF
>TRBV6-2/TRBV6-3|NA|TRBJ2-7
CASSLRYEQYF
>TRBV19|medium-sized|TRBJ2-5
CASSWSRGGAETQYF
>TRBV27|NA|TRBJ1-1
CASSSGDFHEAFF
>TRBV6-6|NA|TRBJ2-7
CASSPLSAGVHEQYF
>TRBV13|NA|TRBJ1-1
CASSPVRYHTEAFF
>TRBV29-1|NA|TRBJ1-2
CSVEAGDSYGYTF